The source of this TCR beta chain is a study of T cell changes during pregnancy in multiple sclerosis. Germline V lookup: CDR1 SQVTM, CDR2 ANQGSEA. Trimming cost V 5 bases and J 1 base, with 12 bases left between them. The length of the CDR3 is 14 residues. The repertoire was sequenced with immunoSEQ multiplex PCR; TCRdb's copy has only in-frame clones and lacks some. The data contain about 56,000 clones, about 92% of them singletons. V and J are TRBV29-1 and TRBJ2-4, with D hard to call. This clonotype was obtained from a female donor with multiple sclerosis, enrolled in a pregnancy study. The sample in question was CD4+ T cells from peripheral blood mononuclear cells, obtained in the second trimester of pregnancy. CDR3 DNA sequence: TGCAGCGTTCGTCCTCAGGATGCCAAAAACATTCAGTACTTC. It translates to CSVRPQDAKNIQYF.